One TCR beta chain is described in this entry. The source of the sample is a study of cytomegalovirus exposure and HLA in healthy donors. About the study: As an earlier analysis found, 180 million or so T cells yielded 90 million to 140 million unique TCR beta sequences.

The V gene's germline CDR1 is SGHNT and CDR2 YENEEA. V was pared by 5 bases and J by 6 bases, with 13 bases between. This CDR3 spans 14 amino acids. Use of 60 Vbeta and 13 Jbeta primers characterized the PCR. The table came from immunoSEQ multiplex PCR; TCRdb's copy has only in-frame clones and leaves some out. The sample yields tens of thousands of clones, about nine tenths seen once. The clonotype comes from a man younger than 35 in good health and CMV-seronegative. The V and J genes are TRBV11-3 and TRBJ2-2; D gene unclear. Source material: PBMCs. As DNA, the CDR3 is TGTGCCAGCAGCCGAACCGGTCTTGCCGGGGAGCTGTTTTTT. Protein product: CASSRTGLAGELFF.